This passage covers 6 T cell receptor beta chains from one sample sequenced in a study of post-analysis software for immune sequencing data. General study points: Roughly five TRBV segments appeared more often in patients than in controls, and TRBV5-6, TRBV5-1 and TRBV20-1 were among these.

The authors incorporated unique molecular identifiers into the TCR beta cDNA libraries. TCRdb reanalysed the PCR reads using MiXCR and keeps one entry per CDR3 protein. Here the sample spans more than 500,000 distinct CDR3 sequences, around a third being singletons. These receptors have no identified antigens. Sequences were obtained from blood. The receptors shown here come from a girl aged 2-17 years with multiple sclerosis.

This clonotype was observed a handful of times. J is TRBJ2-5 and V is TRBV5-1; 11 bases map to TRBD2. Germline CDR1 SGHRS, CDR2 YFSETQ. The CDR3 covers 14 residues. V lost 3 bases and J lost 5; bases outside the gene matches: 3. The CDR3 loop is CASSSTSGEETQYF. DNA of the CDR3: TGCGCCAGCAGCTCGACTAGCGGGGAGGAGACCCAGTACTTC.

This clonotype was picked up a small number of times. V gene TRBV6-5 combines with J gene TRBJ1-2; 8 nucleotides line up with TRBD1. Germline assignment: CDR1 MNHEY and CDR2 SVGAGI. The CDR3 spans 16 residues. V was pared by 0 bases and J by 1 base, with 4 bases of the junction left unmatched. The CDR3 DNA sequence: TGTGCCAGCAGTTACTCGTACAGGGGGGTTAACTATGGCTACACCTTC. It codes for CASSYSYRGVNYGYTF.

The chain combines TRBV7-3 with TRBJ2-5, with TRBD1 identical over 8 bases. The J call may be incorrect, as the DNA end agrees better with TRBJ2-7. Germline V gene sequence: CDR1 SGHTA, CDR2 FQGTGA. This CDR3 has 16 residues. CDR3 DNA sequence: TGTGCCAGCAGCTTAGATCCAGGACAGGGATCCTACGAGCAGTACTTC. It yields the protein CASSLDPGQGSYEQYF.

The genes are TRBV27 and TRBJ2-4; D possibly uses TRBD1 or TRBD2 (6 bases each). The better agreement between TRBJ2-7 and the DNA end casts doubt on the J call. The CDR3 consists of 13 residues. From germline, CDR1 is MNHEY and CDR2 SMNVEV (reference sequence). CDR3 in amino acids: CASSQLGGPEQYF. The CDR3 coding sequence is TGTGCCAGCAGTCAACTGGGGGGCCCCGAGCAGTACTTC.

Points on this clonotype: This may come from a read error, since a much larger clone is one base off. The CDR3 spells CSVINRQSYGHTF. CDR3 coding DNA: TGCAGCGTCATCAACCGACAGTCCTATGGCCACACCTTC. The V and J genes are TRBV29-1 and TRBJ1-2; possibly TRBD1 for D (5 bases). This CDR3 has 13 amino acids. Germline lookup yields CDR1 SQVTM and CDR2 ANQGSEA.

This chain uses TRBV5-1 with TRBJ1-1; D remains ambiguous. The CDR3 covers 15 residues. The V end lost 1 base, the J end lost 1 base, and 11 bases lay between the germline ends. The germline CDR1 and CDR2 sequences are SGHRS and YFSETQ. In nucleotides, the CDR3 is TGCGCCAGCAGCTTGTCGGGCCCAGGGAACACTGAAGCTTTCTTT. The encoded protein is CASSLSGPGNTEAFF.